This T cell receptor (beta chain) was documented in a study of cytomegalovirus exposure and HLA in healthy donors. About this clone: Its antigen is as yet unknown.

Study-level points and caveats: Common viral pathogens (according to a later analysis) appeared linked to several of the most significant clusters. It was confirmed in vitro that three of the CMV-associated chains were specific for CMV antigens. Across donors, most TCRs were seen rarely, yet some public ones were widespread.

Use of 60 Vbeta and 13 Jbeta primers characterized the PCR. Sequencing used immunoSEQ multiplex PCR; TCRdb keeps in-frame clones, though not all of them. The table has roughly 120,000 clones, about 72% seen once. The CDR3 consists of 14 residues. Germline V gene data show CDR1 as MNHEY and CDR2 as SVGAGI. V was trimmed by 2 bases and J by 5 bases, leaving 11 bases between them. The sequenced material came from PBMCs. The receptor comes from a man younger than 40 in good health and CMV-seropositive. The chain uses TRBV6-5 and TRBJ2-3, with TRBD2 as a possible D gene (6 bases). The CDR3 DNA follows: TGTGCCAGCAGTTACGTAGGGACTCTAGATACGCAGTATTTT. Its translation: CASSYVGTLDTQYF.